These T cell receptor beta chains were read from a single sample in a study of identical twins. TCRdb redid the calling of the 5' RACE reads with MiXCR, one entry per CDR3 protein. The data show approximately 500,000 distinct CDR3 sequences, 20% to 30% seen once. In addition, the sample was reused for a study of T cells expressing NK-cell markers.

The sample was CD4+ T cells sorted from blood. Source of these receptors: a woman younger than 30 in good health. Both conserved end residues are part of each CDR3. The D gene is left open where the match is weak. Clone size is stated in some rows and not others, as once, few, many or a class when expanded.

TRBJ1-1	TRBV5-1	-	-	TGCGCCAGCAGCTCACAACAGCTTTTAAACACTGAAGCTTTCTTT	CASSSQQLLNTEAFF
TRBJ2-7	TRBV10-2	TRBD2	-	TGCGCCAGCAGAGGACTAGCGGGAGGCCCCCTTCGCGAGCAGTACTTC	CASRGLAGGPLREQYF
TRBJ2-3	TRBV4-1	TRBD2	many	TGCGCCAGCAGCCAAGATAGGGCGGATGTTCCGGGACTATGGACAGATACGCAGTATTTT	CASSQDRADVPGLWTDTQYF
TRBJ2-7	TRBV20-1	-	few	TGCAGTGCTAGCGTGGCTAGCCTCAGTAACGAGCAGTACTTC	CSASVASLSNEQYF
TRBJ2-2	TRBV9	-	many	TGTGCCAGCAGCGTTAGCGGGAACACCGGGGAGCTGTTTTTT	CASSVSGNTGELFF
TRBJ1-3	TRBV9	-	few	TGTGCCAGCAGCCCCCAACAGGTGGCTGGAAACACCATATATTTT	CASSPQQVAGNTIYF
TRBJ2-1	TRBV20-1	TRBD2	-	TGCAGTGCCCGGTCCCGGACTAGCTCGACCTGGGTAGAGCAGTTCTTC	CSARSRTSSTWVEQFF
TRBJ2-1	TRBV20-1	TRBD2	-	TGCAGTGCTCCCCGACTAGCGGGAGATCATGAGCAGTTCTTC	CSAPRLAGDHEQFF
TRBJ2-1	TRBV2	TRBD2	-	TGTGCCAGCAGTGAATTCGGGCTAGCGGGGTATAATGAGCAGTTCTTC	CASSEFGLAGYNEQFF
TRBJ2-7	TRBV4-1	-	-	TGCGCCAGCAGCCAAGCCCAGGGCACTCTTGAAGAGCAGTACTTC	CASSQAQGTLEEQYF
TRBJ2-4	TRBV29-1	-	many	TGCAGCGTCCAAGAGGAGGACATTCAGTACTTC	CSVQEEDIQYF
TRBJ1-5	TRBV6-5	TRBD1	-	TGTGCCAGCAGTAACGGACAGGGCCTTAATCAGCCCCAGCATTTT	CASSNGQGLNQPQHF
TRBJ2-1	TRBV12-5	-	few	TGTGCTAGTGGCTCCAGGACACTGCTTAGCAATGAGCAGTTCTTC	CASGSRTLLSNEQFF
TRBJ2-2	TRBV24-1	TRBD2	-	TGTGCCACCAGTGACACGACTAGCGGGAGCCTCGACGGGGAGCTGTTTTTT	CATSDTTSGSLDGELFF
TRBJ1-2	TRBV20-1	-	-	TGCAGTGCCTCACGGGGGGCTTTGGGCTACACCTTC	CSASRGALGYTF
TRBJ2-1	TRBV9	TRBD1	-	TGTGCCAGCAGCCGGGACAGGGGGTTGCTTGAGCAGTTCTTC	CASSRDRGLLEQFF
TRBJ2-7	TRBV18	-	-	TGTGCCAGCTCACAAAGCGGAGAAGCCTACGAGCAGTACTTC	CASSQSGEAYEQYF
TRBJ2-5	TRBV29-1	-	-	TGCAGCGTTTGGCGGAGGTCGGAGACCCAGTACTTC	CSVWRRSETQYF
TRBJ2-2	TRBV7-8	-	-	TGTGCCAGCAGCTTGGGGATAACAGGGCTGTGGGCCGGGGAGCTGTTTTTT	CASSLGITGLWAGELFF
TRBJ2-7	TRBV12-3/TRBV12-4	-	many	TGTGCCAGCAGTCCTCAGTCGTGGGCGAACGAGCAGTACTTC	CASSPQSWANEQYF